The 17 T cell receptor beta chains presented below share a single source sample, sequenced in a study of identical twins. In TCRdb, the 5' RACE reads were re-called with MiXCR into one record per CDR3 protein. The sample carries 420,000 or so distinct CDR3 sequences, under 20% recorded once. Sequencing was performed on naive T cells sorted from blood. The receptors stem from a man in his fifties or sixties in good health.

J is TRBJ1-2 and V is TRBV27; possible D gene TRBD1, 6 bases. This CDR3 region has 15 residues. Germline CDR1 is MNHEY and CDR2 is SMNVEV (reference sequence). Trimming shortened V by 6 bases and J by 5 bases, and 19 bases separated the two germline ends. This chain's CDR3 is CASSIVWGAGYGYTF. CDR3 coding DNA: TGTGCCAGCAGCATCGTGTGGGGGGCAGGGTATGGCTACACCTTC.

The V and J genes are TRBV6-5 and TRBJ1-3, with no clear D. The CDR3 runs 16 residues. V gave up 2 bases and J gave up 0 bases, with 11 bases separating them. Germline loops: CDR1 MNHEY, CDR2 SVGAGI. CDR3 sequence (DNA): TGTGCCAGCAGTTACGGCCAGCGTCTCTCTGGAAACACCATATATTTT. It codes for CASSYGQRLSGNTIYF.

The genes are TRBV5-6 and TRBJ2-2; tentative D call: TRBD2 (6 bases). Trimming cost V 4 bases and J 8 bases, with 18 bases left between them. Germline V lookup: CDR1 SGHDT, CDR2 YYEEEE. The CDR3 extends over 15 amino acids. CDR3 residues: CASSGRDSIYGELFF. CDR3 sequence (DNA): TGTGCCAGCAGCGGCCGGGACTCGATTTATGGGGAGCTGTTTTTT.

CDR3 protein: CASSPGGGCTDTQYF. CDR3 DNA: TGCGCCAGCAGCCCGGGGGGCGGTTGCACAGATACGCAGTATTTT. The chain couples TRBV5-1 to TRBJ2-3; D may be TRBD2 (7 bases). V was cut by 4 bases and J by 1 base, with 13 bases left in between. This CDR3 comprises 15 residues. CDR1 is SGHRS, CDR2 YFSETQ, per germline. The complete variable domain, with remaining parts taken from reference TRBV5-1 and TRBJ2-3, reads KAGVTQTPRYLIKTRGQQVTLSCSPISGHRSVSWYQQTPGQGLQFLFEYFSETQRNKGNFPGRFSGRQFSNSRSEMNVSTLELGDSALYLCASSPGGGCTDTQYFGPGTRLTVL.

This clonotype came up a few times. V and J are TRBV5-1 and TRBJ2-6; D is ambiguous. The V end lost 1 base, the J end lost 0 bases, and 5 bases lay between the germline ends. Germline values: CDR1 SGHRS, CDR2 YFSETQ. The CDR3 is made up of 15 amino acids. CDR3 residues: CASSLSLSGANVLTF. The CDR3 nucleotides read TGCGCCAGCAGCTTGTCCCTCTCTGGGGCCAACGTCCTGACTTTC.

This clonotype was picked up a small number of times. This chain connects TRBV12-3 or TRBV12-4 to TRBJ1-2, with D possibly matching TRBD1 (6 bases). The germline V and J ends were trimmed by 6 bases and 4 bases, with 12 bases remaining between them. The CDR3 spans 13 residues. The DNA of the CDR3 is TGTGCCAGCAGGGTACAGGGTCCCTATGGCTACACCTTC. This encodes CASRVQGPYGYTF.

This clonotype was counted between two and nine times. The chain has TRBV4-3 and TRBJ2-3; 11 nucleotides match TRBD2. V shed 3 bases, J shed 5 bases, and the junction held 7 bases outside the gene matches. The CDR3 covers 16 residues. From germline, CDR1 is LGHNA and CDR2 YSLEER. CDR3 amino acids: CASSHQLAGGRDTQYF. CDR3 in DNA: TGCGCCAGCAGCCACCAGCTAGCGGGGGGAAGAGATACGCAGTATTTT.

The chain joins TRBV10-3 to TRBJ2-4; tentatively, D is TRBD2 (5 bases). Germline-derived CDR1 and CDR2 are ENHRY and SYGVKD. Trimming removed 0 bases from V and 3 bases from J, with 6 bases in between. The CDR3 is 14 amino acids. The DNA for the CDR3 is TGTGCCATCAGTGAGTCGAGGGACAAAAACATTCAGTACTTC. Its translation is CAISESRDKNIQYF.

V is TRBV10-3 and J is TRBJ2-1; no reliable D call. CDR3 length equals 11 residues. V lost 6 bases and J lost 5, with 5 bases in between. Germline-derived CDR1 and CDR2 are ENHRY and SYGVKD. The CDR3 here is CAISADNEQFF. The CDR3 nucleotides read TGTGCCATCAGCGCAGACAATGAGCAGTTCTTC.

In its sample, this clonotype was seen a few times. The gene calls are TRBV10-3 and TRBJ1-4, with D perhaps TRBD1 (5 bases). The germline gives CDR1 ENHRY, CDR2 SYGVKD. Trimming pared 10 bases from V and 0 bases from J, leaving 15 bases between. This CDR3 is built from 15 residues. The CDR3 here is CATKGQGTTNEKLFF. The CDR3 region has the DNA TGTGCCACCAAGGGCCAGGGCACAACTAATGAAAAACTGTTTTTT.

This clonotype appeared a few times. V usage is TRBV5-5 and J usage is TRBJ2-3; maybe TRBD2 (6 bases). The V gene lost 4 bases and the J gene lost 6 bases, with 15 bases spanning the gap. The CDR3 totals 14 residues. Germline CDR1 SGHKS, CDR2 YYEKEE (reference sequence). The CDR3 loop is CASSRLLAPDTQYF. The CDR3 DNA reads TGTGCCAGCAGCCGATTACTAGCCCCGGATACGCAGTATTTT.

This clonotype was counted many times. The rearrangement uses TRBV7-2 and TRBJ1-5; D is unresolved. V gave up 5 bases and J gave up 3 bases, with 5 bases separating them. The germline CDR1 and CDR2 sequences are SGHTA and FQGNSA. This CDR3 comprises 12 residues. The CDR3 reads CASSPPNQPQHF. The CDR3 nucleotides are TGTGCCAGCAGCCCCCCCAATCAGCCCCAGCATTTT. Filled out from reference TRBV7-2 and TRBJ1-5, the complete variable domain reads GAGVSQSPSNKVTEKGKDVELRCDPISGHTALYWYRQSLGQGLEFLIYFQGNSAPDKSGLPSDRFSAERTGGSVSTLTIQRTQQEDSAVYLCASSPPNQPQHFGDGTRLSIL.

The sample holds a few counts of this clonotype. The rearrangement uses TRBV7-8 and TRBJ1-1, with a weak D call TRBD1 (5 bases). The CDR3 has 14 residues. Trimming took 5 bases from V and 7 from J, leaving 17 bases between them. Germline V lookup: CDR1 SGHVS, CDR2 FQNEAQ. Written as DNA, the CDR3 is TGTGCCAGCAGCGACCAGCCGTCCGACAGTGAAGCTTTCTTT. As protein: CASSDQPSDSEAFF.

A note on this clonotype: This could be a read error, since a much larger clone is one nucleotide away. The V gene is TRBV29-1, the J gene TRBJ2-1; D ambiguous. This CDR3 comprises 9 residues. In germline, CDR1 is SQVTM, CDR2 ANQGSEA. The CDR3 loop is CSVDQERFF. CDR3 sequence (DNA): TGCAGCGTTGATCAGGAGCGGTTCTTC.

The rearrangement uses TRBV21-1 and TRBJ2-7; the listed D gene, TRBD2, was not tested against the DNA. TRBV21-1 is shown as a pseudogene. This CDR3 has 16 amino acids. The CDR3 DNA is TGTGCCAGCAGCAGATTCAGACTAGCGGGGGGCTACGAGCAGTACTTC. Its translation is CASSRFRLAGGYEQYF.

V is TRBV9 and J is TRBJ2-2; no firm D call. Germline V lookup: CDR1 SGDLS, CDR2 YYNGEE. Trimming took off 0 bases at V and 0 bases at J, with 6 bases between the two ends. The CDR3 length is 15 residues. In DNA form, the CDR3 reads TGTGCCAGCAGCGTAGGCGGTTCGAACACCGGGGAGCTGTTTTTT. This sequence encodes CASSVGGSNTGELFF.

In its sample, this clonotype was seen many times. For the CDR3, the DNA is TGCAGTGCCATACTAGCAGGCGAGCAGTACTTC. Translation gives CSAILAGEQYF. The chain is built from TRBV20-1 and TRBJ2-7, with a tentative D call TRBD2 (6 bases). This CDR3 has 11 amino acids. In germline, CDR1 is DFQATT, CDR2 SNEGSKA (reference sequence). Trimming left V 6 bases short and J 6 bases short, with 12 bases between.